This T cell receptor (beta chain) was recorded in a study of T cell responses to AZD1222 COVID-19 vaccine. Study findings and constraints: White British people made up most donors, females outnumbered males, and clonal diversity was possibly underestimated. Every sample of the repertoires postdated the peak T cell response.

In regard to this clone: Its antigen remains unknown.

Germline V gene data show CDR1 as MDHEN and CDR2 as SYDVKM. The CDR3 sequence is 18 residues long. The V and J ends lost 4 bases and 7 bases, in that order; junction bases with no gene match: 19. Repertoires were generated with immunoSEQ multiplex PCR, while TCRdb's copy carries only in-frame clones and drops some. The table has 100,000 to 150,000 clones, 90% seen once. The rearrangement joins TRBV28 to TRBJ1-5; TRBD1 agrees at 7 bases. This receptor was identified in an adult in good health. This material consisted of peripheral blood, taken on day 0 of AZD1222 vaccination. CDR3 loop: CASSSDDRVSRSQQPQHF. For the CDR3, the DNA is TGTGCCAGCAGTTCGGACGACAGGGTCTCCCGGTCGCAACAGCCCCAGCATTTT. Complete variable domain (other parts from reference TRBV28 and TRBJ1-5): DVKVTQSSRYLVKRTGEKVFLECVQDMDHENMFWYRQDPGLGLRLIYFSYDVKMKEKGDIPEGYSVSREKKERFSLILESASTNQTSMYLCASSSDDRVSRSQQPQHFGDGTRLSIL.